The 28 T cell receptor beta chains reported below all come from one sample, sequenced in a study of identical twins (TCRdb year 2016). Library construction relied on 5' RACE. The run used an Illumina HiSeq 2000. TCRdb redid the processing of the public reads, applying fastp at Q25 and MiXCR, and retained in-frame beta chains. For every CDR3 protein sequence, its rows merge into one entry that carries the most common genes and DNA. The table for this sample lists around 650,000 distinct CDR3 sequences; 7.1% of them were counted only once. The ten largest make up 1.6% of the sample. This sample was shared with a second study, whose subject was yellow fever vaccine responses in identical twins.

The specimen sequenced was PBMCs. The receptors were gathered from a young woman in good health.

The chain uses TRBV4-2 and TRBJ2-2, with D possibly TRBD2 on 5 matching bases. The ends were cut back, 4 bases at V and 0 bases at J, with 12 bases in the middle. Germline V CDR1 and CDR2: LGHNA, YNFKEQ. The CDR3 contains 16 residues. In DNA, the CDR3 is TGTGCCAGCAGCCGAGAAGCGGTAGCGAACACCGGGGAGCTGTTTTTT. Translation: CASSREAVANTGELFF.

This clonotype was observed a few times. This chain uses TRBV20-1 with TRBJ1-1; tentative D call: TRBD1 (6 bases). CDR1 DFQATT and CDR2 SNEGSKA come from the germline V gene (reference sequence). V gave up 5 bases and J gave up 6 bases, with 16 bases separating them. This CDR3 comprises 13 residues. For the CDR3, the DNA is TGCAGTGCTGGGAGGGGGGATGGGGCTGAAGCTTTCTTT. The encoded protein is CSAGRGDGAEAFF.

This clonotype was counted ten times or more. This chain joins TRBV10-3 and TRBJ2-7, with 8 bases lining up with TRBD1. V was pared by 3 bases and J by 6 bases, with 7 bases of the junction left unmatched. The CDR3 contains 14 residues. Germline CDR1 and CDR2: ENHRY and SYGVKD. CDR3 in DNA: TGTGCCATCAGTGAAGGACAGGGCTTTACCGAGCAGTACGTC. The encoded protein is CAISEGQGFTEQYV.

The sample holds many counts of this clonotype. The chain recombines TRBV6-4 with TRBJ1-5; no reliable D call. The CDR3 length is 13 residues. Germline CDR1 MRHNA, CDR2 SNTAGT. Trimming left V 3 bases short and J 6 bases short, with 9 bases between. This chain's CDR3 is CASSEGGFQPQHF. The CDR3 region has the DNA TGTGCCAGCAGTGAAGGAGGGTTTCAGCCCCAGCATTTT.

In this sample, this clonotype turned up many times. V usage is TRBV20-1 and J usage is TRBJ2-3, with 7 bases aligning to TRBD1. V dropped 5 bases and J dropped 6; count of bases not matched to a gene: 5. The CDR3 has 12 amino acids. Germline V lookup: CDR1 DFQATT, CDR2 SNEGSKA (reference sequence). The CDR3 nucleotides are TGCAGTGCTCACCTACAGGGGGATACGCAGTATTTT. Residues: CSAHLQGDTQYF.

This clonotype was picked up many times. The chain combines TRBV15 with TRBJ2-1, with unresolved D. Germline assignment: CDR1 LNHNV and CDR2 YYDKDF (reference sequence). V gave up 3 bases and J gave up 9 bases, with 9 bases separating them. The CDR3 covers 12 residues. In nucleotides, the CDR3 is TGTGCCACCAGCAGGACGTCCGGTGAGCAGTTCTTC. As protein: CATSRTSGEQFF.

The genes are TRBV12-3 or TRBV12-4 and TRBJ2-2; 13 bases are a match to TRBD2. This CDR3 has 19 amino acids. The trim removed 8 bases at V and 5 bases at J, leaving 17 bases unmatched. In DNA form, the CDR3 reads TGTGCCAGCTGCCCAGGGACTAGCGGGGCCCGGAAGTGGACCGGGGAGCTGTTTTTT. It is translated as CASCPGTSGARKWTGELFF.

At least ten counts were recorded for this clonotype. V usage is TRBV20-1 and J usage is TRBJ2-3; TRBD2 aligns across 11 bases. The CDR3 spans 14 residues. Germline CDR1 reads DFQATT; CDR2 reads SNEGSKA (reference sequence). The junction had 6 bases not matched to a gene; V was cut back by 4 bases and J by 6 bases. In DNA, the CDR3 is TGCAGTGCTAACCGACTAGCGGGGTCCGATACGCAGTATTTT. This translates into CSANRLAGSDTQYF.

This sequence joins TRBV14 and TRBJ2-3, with a tentative D call TRBD1 (5 bases). The length of the CDR3 is 11 residues. The V end lost 5 bases, the J end lost 8 bases, and 8 bases lay between the germline ends. CDR1 is SGHDN, CDR2 FVKESK, per germline. The DNA for the CDR3 is TGTGCCAGCAGCGTCCAGGGTACGCAGTATTTT. Protein sequence: CASSVQGTQYF.

This clonotype was recorded many times. The chain couples TRBV5-6 to TRBJ2-1; possibly TRBD2 for D (6 bases). The CDR3 sequence is 14 residues long. The germline V and J ends were trimmed by 3 bases and 7 bases, with 14 bases remaining between them. Per germline, CDR1 SGHDT and CDR2 YYEEEE. The CDR3 region has the DNA TGTGCCAGCAGCTCGGGATTAGGAGGGAATGAGCAGTTCTTC. Its protein product is CASSSGLGGNEQFF.

There are many counts of this clonotype. This chain links TRBV20-1 with TRBJ2-7; 10 nucleotides line up with TRBD1. After removal of 2 bases from V and 3 bases from J, the junction contained 10 bases not matched to a gene. The CDR3 spans 16 residues. Per the germline V gene, CDR1 is DFQATT and CDR2 is SNEGSKA (reference sequence). CDR3 loop: CSARRLGTGDNYEQYF. CDR3 in DNA: TGCAGTGCTAGAAGATTAGGGACAGGGGATAACTACGAGCAGTACTTC.

This clonotype was picked up many times. This chain links TRBV3-1 with TRBJ2-3; the match to TRBD2 covers 8 bases. CDR1 and CDR2 from the germline V gene are LGHDT and YNNKEL (reference sequence). V gave up 1 base and J gave up 3 bases; unmatched junction bases: 3. CDR3 size: 15 residues. CDR3 amino acids: CASSQASGGTDTQYF. For the CDR3, the DNA is TGTGCCAGCAGCCAAGCCAGCGGGGGAACAGATACGCAGTATTTT.

This clonotype was counted at least ten times. The chain employs TRBV12-3 or TRBV12-4 and TRBJ1-3; the D is unclear. CDR3 size: 13 residues. V was cut by 6 bases and J by 2 bases, with 8 bases left in between. CDR3 in DNA: TGTGCCAGCAGACCAGGACCTGGAAACACCATATATTTT. This encodes CASRPGPGNTIYF.

The table lists this clonotype with a few counts. The V gene is TRBV15, the J gene TRBJ2-2, with 12 bases that match TRBD2. Per the germline V gene, CDR1 is LNHNV and CDR2 is YYDKDF (reference sequence). V shed 7 bases, J shed 7 bases, and the junction held 7 bases outside the gene matches. The CDR3 loop spans 15 amino acids. The CDR3 bases are TGTGCCACCAAGGCCGTGACTAGCGGGAGCGGGGAGCTGTTTTTT. It specifies CATKAVTSGSGELFF. Together with reference TRBV15 and TRBJ2-2, the CDR3 gives the full variable domain: DAMVIQNPRYQVTQFGKPVTLSCSQTLNHNVMYWYQQKSSQAPKLLFHYYDKDFNNEADTPDNFQSRRPNTSFCFLDIRSPGLGDTAMYLCATKAVTSGSGELFFGEGSRLTVL.

In its sample, this clonotype was seen a few times. The V gene is TRBV6-5, the J gene TRBJ2-2, with 8 nucleotides matching TRBD1. The CDR3 extends over 16 amino acids. Germline assignment: CDR1 MNHEY and CDR2 SVGAGI. J gave up 5 bases and V 0 bases, and 5 bases lay outside the gene matches. The CDR3 bases are TGTGCCAGCAGTTACTCGGGCAGGGGGCGGACCGGGGAGCTGTTTTTT. Translated, it gives CASSYSGRGRTGELFF.

The chain is built from TRBV29-1 and TRBJ2-7; TRBD1 is a possible D gene (5 bases). Trimming removed 5 bases from V and 3 bases from J, with 11 bases in between. From germline, CDR1 is SQVTM and CDR2 ANQGSEA. This CDR3 is built from 12 residues. This CDR3 is CSVFRQGYEQYF. The CDR3 DNA reads as TGCAGCGTTTTTCGGCAGGGCTACGAGCAGTACTTC.

This clonotype was detected a few times. The chain recombines TRBV12-3 or TRBV12-4 with TRBJ2-1; 14 bases align to TRBD2. V was pared by 6 bases and J by 8 bases, with 6 bases of the junction left unmatched. This CDR3 spans 15 amino acids. CDR3 nucleotides: TGTGCCAGCAGGACGACTAGCGGGGGGGCGCATGAGCAGTTCTTC. Residues: CASRTTSGGAHEQFF.

This chain links TRBV7-9 with TRBJ2-1, with TRBD1 matching over 12 bases. The CDR3 loop spans 14 amino acids. V was pared by 3 bases and J by 9 bases, with 3 bases of the junction left unmatched. Per germline, CDR1 SEHNR and CDR2 FQNEAQ (reference sequence). CDR3 sequence (DNA): TGTGCCAGCAGCTTGGGGACAGGGGGCTTTGAGCAGTTCTTC. This codes for CASSLGTGGFEQFF.

This clonotype showed up just a few times. The chain links TRBV7-8 to TRBJ2-2; 10 positions agree with TRBD2. The V segment lost 0 bases and the J segment 7 bases; nucleotides outside the gene matches: 5. The germline V gene encodes CDR1 SGHVS and CDR2 FQNEAQ. This CDR3 comprises 16 residues. For the CDR3, the DNA is TGTGCCAGCAGCTTAGCTCTAGCGGGAGTTAACGGGGAGCTGTTTTTT. Translating it yields CASSLALAGVNGELFF.

This clonotype was detected a few times. This CDR3 reads CASSRRLGVYEQYF. The CDR3 region has the DNA TGTGCCAGCAGCCGTAGACTAGGGGTCTACGAGCAGTACTTC. The chain joins TRBV5-5 to TRBJ2-7, with D possibly being TRBD2 (6 bases). The CDR3 extends over 14 amino acids. Looked up from germline, CDR1 is SGHKS and CDR2 is YYEKEE (reference sequence). The V and J ends lost 4 bases and 3 bases respectively, with 14 bases between them. The variable domain in full, with the rest retrieved from reference TRBV5-5 and TRBJ2-7, is DAGVTQSPTHLIKTRGQQVTLRCSPISGHKSVSWYQQVLGQGPQFIFQYYEKEERGRGNFPDRFSARQFPNYSSELNVNALLLGDSALYLCASSRRLGVYEQYFGPGTRLTVT.

A few counts support this clonotype. The CDR3, as DNA: TGCAGTGCTTCTAAGCGGAACTGGACCACAGATACGCAGTATTTT. Its translation is CSASKRNWTTDTQYF. The chain recombines TRBV20-1 with TRBJ2-3; maybe TRBD2 (5 bases). Trimming removed 5 bases at V and 2 bases at J, with 17 bases between. The germline CDR1 and CDR2 sequences are DFQATT and SNEGSKA (reference sequence). CDR3 size: 15 residues.

This clonotype was seen repeatedly, ten times or more. The chain carries TRBV5-1 and TRBJ2-1; 13 bases map to TRBD2. CDR1 and CDR2 (germline): SGHRS, YFSETQ. Trimming cost V 4 bases and J 7 bases; bases outside gene matches: 5. The length of the CDR3 is 15 residues. This CDR3 reads CASSTRTSGGNEQFF. The CDR3 nucleotides are TGCGCCAGCAGCACGAGGACTAGCGGGGGTAATGAGCAGTTCTTC.

This clonotype occurred many times. A much larger clone is a single base away; this may be a read error. The chain joins TRBV5-1 to TRBJ2-2; a possible D gene is TRBD1 (5 bases). V lost 2 bases, J lost 1 base, and 6 bases lay in between. Germline CDR1 reads SGHRS; CDR2 reads YFSETQ. CDR3 size: 14 residues. CDR3 DNA: TGCGCCAGCAGCTTCGGACAGAACACCGGGGAGCTGTTTTTT. Residues: CASSFGQNTGELFF.

The J gene is TRBJ2-3, the V gene TRBV27; TRBD2 matches at 8 bases. Germline lookup yields CDR1 MNHEY and CDR2 SMNVEV (reference sequence). V lost 0 bases to trimming and J lost 4 bases; unmatched junction nucleotides: 3. This CDR3 is 15 amino acids long. The CDR3 spells CASSLSPRGADTQYF. For the CDR3, the DNA is TGTGCCAGCAGTTTATCACCGCGGGGGGCAGATACGCAGTATTTT.

This clonotype was seen only a few times. The V gene is TRBV11-2, the J gene TRBJ2-2, with TRBD2 identical over 11 bases. With 2 bases clipped from V and 1 base from J, the junction kept 3 bases outside the gene matches. Germline assignment: CDR1 SGHAT and CDR2 FQNNGV. The CDR3 is 17 amino acids. CDR3 residues: CASSLIAGGQNTGELFF. CDR3 in DNA: TGTGCCAGCAGCTTAATAGCGGGGGGGCAGAACACCGGGGAGCTGTTTTTT.

A few counts support this clonotype. The rearrangement joins TRBV20-1 to TRBJ2-3, with D possibly being TRBD1 (6 bases). V was clipped by 2 bases and J by 4 bases, with 19 bases between them. The CDR3 has 16 residues. Per the germline V gene, CDR1 is DFQATT and CDR2 is SNEGSKA (reference sequence). CDR3 nucleotides: TGCAGTGCTAGACCGTACACAGGGCTTCATCCAGATACGCAGTATTTT. It encodes CSARPYTGLHPDTQYF.

This clonotype was counted at least ten times. This chain uses TRBV6-1 with TRBJ1-6, with TRBD1 matching over 11 bases. With V trimmed by 6 bases and J by 8 bases, 6 bases remained unmatched. Germline CDR1 MNHNS, CDR2 SASEGT. CDR3 length: 15 amino acids. As DNA, the CDR3 is TGTGCCAGCAGCGGACAGGGGGCGCCGGATTCACCCCTCCACTTT. Encoded protein: CASSGQGAPDSPLHF.

This clonotype was seen repeatedly, ten times or more. V is TRBV12-3 or TRBV12-4 and J is TRBJ2-3; perhaps TRBD2 as D (5 bases). The CDR3 loop spans 16 amino acids. Between the trimmed V and J ends, which lost 0 bases and 1 base, there was a span of 11 bases. The CDR3 here is CASSLAGFSGTDTQYF. The DNA of the CDR3 is TGTGCCAGCAGTTTAGCGGGCTTTAGCGGCACAGATACGCAGTATTTT.